This T cell receptor (beta chain) was profiled in a study of T cell repertoires in cytomegalovirus infection. The wider study: TCR beta signatures that were public indicated CMV infection and matching HLA type.

Regarding this clonotype: Its antigen is unknown. A junction boundary mismatches the germline segment, possibly from a read error.

Broader study findings: Carriers of CMV and the relevant HLA type were discriminated by public TCR beta frequency.

TCRdb itself ran the reads through MiXCR, one entry per CDR3 protein. The sample carries 180,000 or so distinct CDR3 sequences, about 17% recorded once. The sample taken for sequencing was CD8+ T cells from PBMCs. This clonotype originated in a human donor in good health (CMV status not recorded). Some clones in this sample may be carry-over from other donors' samples.

The CDR3 reads CASSLTIAGGRETQYF. Written as DNA, the CDR3 is TGTGCCAGTAGCTTAACAATAGCGGGGGGACGGGAGACCCAGTACTTC. The chain combines TRBV7-2 with TRBJ2-5; the match to TRBD2 covers 10 bases. CDR3 length: 16 amino acids. The V gene's germline CDR1 is SGHTA and CDR2 FQGNSA.